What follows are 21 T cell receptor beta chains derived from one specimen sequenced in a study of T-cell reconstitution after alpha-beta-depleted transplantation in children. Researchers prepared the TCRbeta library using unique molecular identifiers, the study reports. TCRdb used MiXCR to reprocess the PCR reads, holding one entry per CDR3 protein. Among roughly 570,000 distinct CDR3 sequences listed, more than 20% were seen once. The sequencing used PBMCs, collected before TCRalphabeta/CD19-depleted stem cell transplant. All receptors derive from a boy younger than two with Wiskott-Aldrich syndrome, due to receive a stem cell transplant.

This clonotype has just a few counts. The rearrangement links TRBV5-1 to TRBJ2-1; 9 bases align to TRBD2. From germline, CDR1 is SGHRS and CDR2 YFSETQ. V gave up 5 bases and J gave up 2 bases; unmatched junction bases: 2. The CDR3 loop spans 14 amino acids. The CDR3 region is CASRRTSAYNEQFF. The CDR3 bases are TGCGCCAGCAGAAGGACTAGCGCCTACAATGAGCAGTTCTTC.

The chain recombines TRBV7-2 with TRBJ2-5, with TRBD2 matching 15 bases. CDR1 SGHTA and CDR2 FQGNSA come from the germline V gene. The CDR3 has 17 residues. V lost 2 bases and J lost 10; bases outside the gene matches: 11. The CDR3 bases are TGTGCCAGCAGCTTAATGGGACTAGCGGGAGGACGGGTGGTCCAGTACTTC. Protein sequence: CASSLMGLAGGRVVQYF. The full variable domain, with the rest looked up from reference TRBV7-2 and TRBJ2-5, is GAGVSQSPSNKVTEKGKDVELRCDPISGHTALYWYRQSLGQGLEFLIYFQGNSAPDKSGLPSDRFSAERTGGSVSTLTIQRTQQEDSAVYLCASSLMGLAGGRVVQYFGPGTRLLVL.

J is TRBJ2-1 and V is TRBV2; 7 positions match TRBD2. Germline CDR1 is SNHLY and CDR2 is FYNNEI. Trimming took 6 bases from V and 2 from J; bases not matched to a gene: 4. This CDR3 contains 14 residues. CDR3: CASRSGGTYNEQFF. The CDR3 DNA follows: TGTGCCAGCAGGTCCGGGGGGACCTACAATGAGCAGTTCTTC. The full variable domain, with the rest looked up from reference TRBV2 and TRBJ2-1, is EPEVTQTPSHQVTQMGQEVILRCVPISNHLYFYWYRQILGQKVEFLVSFYNNEISEKSEIFDDQFSVERPDGSNFTLKIRSTKLEDSAMYFCASRSGGTYNEQFFGPGTRLTVL.

DNA for the CDR3: TGTGCCAGTAGTATTGGAATCTCTGGAAACACCATATATTTT. Protein sequence: CASSIGISGNTIYF. The chain employs TRBV19 and TRBJ1-3; D call uncertain. Trimming left V 3 bases short and J 0 bases short, with 6 bases between. Germline V gene sequence: CDR1 LNHDA, CDR2 SQIVND (reference sequence). The CDR3 spans 14 residues.

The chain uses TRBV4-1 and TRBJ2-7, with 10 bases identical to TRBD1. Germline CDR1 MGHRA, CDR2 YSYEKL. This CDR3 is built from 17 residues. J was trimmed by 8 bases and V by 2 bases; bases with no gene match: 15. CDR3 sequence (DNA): TGCGCCAGCAGCCAAACCATGGGAGGACAGGGGGTTTTCAAGCAGTACTTC. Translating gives CASSQTMGGQGVFKQYF.

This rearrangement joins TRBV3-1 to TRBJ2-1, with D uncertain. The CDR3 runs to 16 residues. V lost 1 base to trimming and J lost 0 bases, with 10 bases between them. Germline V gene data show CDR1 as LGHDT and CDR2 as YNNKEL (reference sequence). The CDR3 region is CASSQVITISYNEQFF. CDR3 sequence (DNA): TGTGCCAGCAGCCAAGTCATTACAATCTCCTACAATGAGCAGTTCTTC.

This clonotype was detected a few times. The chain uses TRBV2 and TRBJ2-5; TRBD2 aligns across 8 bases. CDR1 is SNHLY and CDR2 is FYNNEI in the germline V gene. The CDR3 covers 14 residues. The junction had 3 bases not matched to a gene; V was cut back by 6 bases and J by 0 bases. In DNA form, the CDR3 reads TGTGCCAGCAGCTTGACTAGCGACCAAGAGACCCAGTACTTC. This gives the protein CASSLTSDQETQYF.

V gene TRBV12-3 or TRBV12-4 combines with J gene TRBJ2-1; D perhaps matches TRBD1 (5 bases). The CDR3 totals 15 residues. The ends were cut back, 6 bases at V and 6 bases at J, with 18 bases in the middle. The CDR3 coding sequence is TGTGCCAGCAGCCCCCGGGCAGGGTTGGGCAATGAGCAGTTCTTC. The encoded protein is CASSPRAGLGNEQFF.

The CDR3 loop reads CASRSDARADEQYF. In nucleotides, the CDR3 is TGTGCCAGCAGATCGGACGCGCGGGCGGATGAGCAGTACTTC. The chain is built from TRBV2 and TRBJ2-7; tentative D call: TRBD2 (5 bases). Trimming cost V 6 bases and J 7 bases, with 19 bases left between them. The CDR3 is made up of 14 amino acids. Germline CDR1 is SNHLY and CDR2 is FYNNEI. Based on the CDR3 plus reference TRBV2 and TRBJ2-7, the full variable domain is EPEVTQTPSHQVTQMGQEVILRCVPISNHLYFYWYRQILGQKVEFLVSFYNNEISEKSEIFDDQFSVERPDGSNFTLKIRSTKLEDSAMYFCASRSDARADEQYFGPGTRLTVT.

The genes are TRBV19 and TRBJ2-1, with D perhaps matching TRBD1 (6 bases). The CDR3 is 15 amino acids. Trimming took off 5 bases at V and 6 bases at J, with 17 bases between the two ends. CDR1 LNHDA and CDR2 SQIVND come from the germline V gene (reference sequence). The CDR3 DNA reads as TGTGCCAGTAGTTTGAGCTCCAGGGGTGGCAATGAGCAGTTCTTC. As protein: CASSLSSRGGNEQFF.

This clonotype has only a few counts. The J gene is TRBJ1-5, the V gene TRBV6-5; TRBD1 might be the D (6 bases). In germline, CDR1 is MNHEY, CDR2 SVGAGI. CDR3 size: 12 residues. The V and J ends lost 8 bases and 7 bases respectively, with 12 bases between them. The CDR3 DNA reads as TGTGCCAGCCACAGGGCCGGCCAGCCCCAGCATTTT. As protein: CASHRAGQPQHF.

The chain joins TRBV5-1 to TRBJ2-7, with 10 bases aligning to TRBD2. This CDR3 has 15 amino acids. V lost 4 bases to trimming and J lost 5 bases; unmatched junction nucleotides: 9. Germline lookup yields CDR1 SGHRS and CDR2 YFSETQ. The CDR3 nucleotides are TGCGCCAGCAGCCAGCTAGCGGGAGAGTTCCACGAGCAGTACTTC. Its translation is CASSQLAGEFHEQYF.

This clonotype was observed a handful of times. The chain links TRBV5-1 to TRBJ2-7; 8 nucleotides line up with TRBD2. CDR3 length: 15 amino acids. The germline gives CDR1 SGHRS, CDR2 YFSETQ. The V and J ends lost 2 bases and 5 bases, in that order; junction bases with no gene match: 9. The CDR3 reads CASSLQSGSLNEQYF. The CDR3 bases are TGCGCCAGCAGCTTACAGAGCGGGAGTCTCAACGAGCAGTACTTC.

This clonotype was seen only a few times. The CDR3: CSVEGLASHEQFF. As DNA, the CDR3 is TGCAGCGTTGAGGGACTAGCGTCCCATGAGCAGTTCTTC. V gene TRBV29-1 combines with J gene TRBJ2-1; the match to TRBD2 covers 10 bases. Trimming at V came to 3 bases and at J to 8 bases, leaving 4 bases not matched to a gene. The CDR3 is 13 residues long. Germline lookup yields CDR1 SQVTM and CDR2 ANQGSEA.

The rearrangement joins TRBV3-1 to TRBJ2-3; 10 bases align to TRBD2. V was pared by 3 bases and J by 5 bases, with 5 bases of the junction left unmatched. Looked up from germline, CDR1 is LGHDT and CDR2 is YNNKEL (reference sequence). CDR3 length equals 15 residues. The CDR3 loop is CASSHDSGRGDTQYF. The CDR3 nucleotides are TGTGCCAGCAGCCATGACAGCGGGAGGGGAGATACGCAGTATTTT.

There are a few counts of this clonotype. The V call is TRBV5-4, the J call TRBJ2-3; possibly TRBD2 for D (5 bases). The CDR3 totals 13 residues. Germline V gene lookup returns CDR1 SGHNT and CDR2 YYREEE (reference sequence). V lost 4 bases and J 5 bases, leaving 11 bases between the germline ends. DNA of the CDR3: TGTGCCAGCAGCCTCCCAGGAGGAGATACGCAGTATTTT. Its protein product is CASSLPGGDTQYF.

The CDR3 spells CASSLRGGEVDTQYF. CDR3 in DNA: TGCGCCAGCAGCTTAAGGGGCGGAGAGGTAGATACGCAGTATTTT. V is TRBV5-1 and J is TRBJ2-3; TRBD1 might be the D (5 bases). CDR1 is SGHRS and CDR2 is YFSETQ in the germline V gene. The CDR3 sequence is 15 residues long. The germline V and J ends were trimmed by 2 bases and 5 bases, with 15 bases remaining between them.

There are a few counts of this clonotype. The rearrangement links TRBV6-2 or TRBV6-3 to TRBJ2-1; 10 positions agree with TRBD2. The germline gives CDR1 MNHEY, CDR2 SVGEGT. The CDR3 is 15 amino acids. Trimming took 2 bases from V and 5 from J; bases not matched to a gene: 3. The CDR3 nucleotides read TGTGCCAGCAGTTACGCACTAGCGGGGAACAATGAGCAGTTCTTC. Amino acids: CASSYALAGNNEQFF.

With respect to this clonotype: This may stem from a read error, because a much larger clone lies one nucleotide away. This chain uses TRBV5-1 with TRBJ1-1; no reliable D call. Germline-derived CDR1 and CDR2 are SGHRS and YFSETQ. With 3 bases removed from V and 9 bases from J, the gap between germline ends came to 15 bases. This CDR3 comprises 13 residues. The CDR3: CASSSRAGPKAFF. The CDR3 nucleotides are TGCGCCAGCAGCTCAAGGGCAGGTCCTAAAGCTTTCTTT.

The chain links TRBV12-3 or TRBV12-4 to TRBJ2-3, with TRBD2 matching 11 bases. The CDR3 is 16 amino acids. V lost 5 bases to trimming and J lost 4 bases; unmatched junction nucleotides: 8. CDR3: CASSIKLAGVPDTQYF. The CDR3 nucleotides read TGTGCCAGCAGTATCAAACTAGCGGGAGTCCCAGATACGCAGTATTTT.

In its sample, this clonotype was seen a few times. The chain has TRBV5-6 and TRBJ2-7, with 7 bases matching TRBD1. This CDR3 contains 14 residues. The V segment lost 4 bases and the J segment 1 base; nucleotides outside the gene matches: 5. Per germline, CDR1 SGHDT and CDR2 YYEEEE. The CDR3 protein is CASSVGTVSYEQYF. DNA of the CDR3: TGTGCCAGCAGCGTGGGGACAGTTTCCTACGAGCAGTACTTC.